This paragraph covers one T cell receptor beta chain sequence. This clonotype was observed a few times. No cognate antigen has been identified for it. Qualities for individual bases were not recorded, and no much larger clone is one base off. The donors were about 40 Caucasian individuals from Russia, aged roughly 6 to 100 years, who were systemically healthy. Approximately 9.3 milliliters of peripheral blood were collected from each donor into EDTA-treated Vacutainer tubes. Ficoll-Paque density-gradient centrifugation was used to isolate PBMCs, with at least 6.5 million per sample. Total RNA, at least 6 micrograms per sample, was extracted from PBMCs with Trizol reagent. For every donor, an aliquot of PBMCs went through flow cytometry to measure the percentages of naive CD45RAhigh/CD27high T cells. These data are taken from a study of blood T cells in healthy people across ages (dated by TCRdb to the mid-2010s). With regard to the full study: In model experiments, roughly one uniquely barcoded TCR beta cDNA molecule per two T cells was captured by template switching. The donors were split into four age groups: young (average around 15 years), middle-aged (39), aged (over 55) and long-lived (approximately 80). Using the same blood draw, the study looked at two additional independent replicas of 1 million unique cDNA reads for two donors, one aged 18 to 30 and the other aged 80 or older. To avoid experimental bias, donors of different ages were distributed randomly across sequencing lanes. The study measured age-related changes in TCR beta repertoire diversity using deep sequencing normalized with unique cDNA molecular identifiers.

What the research found in general, with its limitations: Bulk unsorted PBMC profiling prevented conclusive comparison of naive and antigen-experienced compartments. Donor CMV infection status was unknown, potentially confounding age-related changes in expanded clonotypes. Observed TCR beta diversity per million T cells fell roughly linearly with age, and a significant reduction was already apparent by age approximately 40. The percentage of naive T cells measured by flow cytometry correlated strongly with observed TCR beta diversity. Estimates of total diversity based on one million sequenced T cells were regarded as lower bounds and as underestimates. The long-lived group showed more naive CD4+ T cells, fewer expanded clones and increased TCR diversity than the aged group, suggesting age selection.

Library preparation employed 5' RACE. The second PCR ran for roughly 6 to 11 cycles and used a J-beta primer mix along with a sample-barcoded 5' primer. A template-switch 5' adaptor carrying 12 random nucleotides introduced a unique molecular identifier onto each TCR beta cDNA molecule. Each sample yielded at least 3 million CDR3-containing paired-end reads. First-strand cDNA synthesis was performed from all RNA using the Mint cDNA synthesis kit, with priming by a TRBC-specific oligonucleotide. After uracil-DNA glycosylase treatment, a first 18-cycle PCR used universal primers M1SS and BC2_uni_R on all cDNA. The authors' pipeline ran thus. For normalization, 1 million high-quality reads were randomly selected from each sample, with every read carrying a distinct molecular identifier. Reads with shared molecular identifiers were discarded instead of being binned into consensus sequences. CDR3 identification, clonotype clustering and error correction used MiTCR with a Q25 quality threshold and the strictest error-elimination algorithm. A nonparametric unseen species model using Euler transformation provided a lower-bound estimate of total TCR beta diversity. TCRdb reran the public reads through fastp at Q25 and MiXCR, keeping productive beta chains. Each entry is one CDR3 protein sequence, shown with its most common DNA and genes. TCRdb assigned the V and J calls; the authors' analysis was not used. The sample contains 1,800,000 or so distinct CDR3 sequences, 30% to 40% of them found a single time. The biggest ten clones account for roughly 23% of the sample.

The source of this sequence is a human donor in good health. The specimen sequenced was blood.

CDR3 loop: CASSYIQGSHEQYF. The bases read TGTGCCAGCAGTTACATTCAGGGTAGCCACGAGCAGTACTTC. The chain uses TRBV6-5 and TRBJ2-5; the D gene is perhaps TRBD1, from 5 matching bases. The assigned J gene may be wrong: the sequence end matches TRBJ2-7 better. Taken from the germline V gene, the CDR1 and CDR2 loops are MNHEY and SVGAGI. From cysteine to phenylalanine, the CDR3 is 14 amino acids long. The CDR3 DNA has 42 bases and is translated from base 1.